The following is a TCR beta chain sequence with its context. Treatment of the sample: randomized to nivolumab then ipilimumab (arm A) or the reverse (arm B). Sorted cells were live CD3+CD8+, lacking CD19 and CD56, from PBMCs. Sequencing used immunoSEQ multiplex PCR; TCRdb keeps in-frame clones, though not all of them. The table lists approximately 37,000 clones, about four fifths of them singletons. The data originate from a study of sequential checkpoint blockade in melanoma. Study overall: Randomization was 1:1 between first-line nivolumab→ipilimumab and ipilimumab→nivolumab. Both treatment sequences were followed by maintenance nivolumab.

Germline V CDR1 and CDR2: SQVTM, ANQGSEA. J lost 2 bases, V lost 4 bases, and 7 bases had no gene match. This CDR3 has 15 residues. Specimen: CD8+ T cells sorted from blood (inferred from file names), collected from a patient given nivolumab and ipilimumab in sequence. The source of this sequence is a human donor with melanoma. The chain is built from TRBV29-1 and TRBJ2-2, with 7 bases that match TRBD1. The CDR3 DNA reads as TGCAGCGTTGTATCGGGACAGCGCAACACCGGGGAGCTGTTTTTT. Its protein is CSVVSGQRNTGELFF.